This is a list of T cell receptor beta chains from one sample in a study of blood T cell repertoires in COVID-19. Libraries were prepared by immunoSEQ multiplex PCR; TCRdb keeps only in-frame clonotypes and omits some of them. This sample has approximately 280,000 clones; around 89% occur once, and the top ten carry approximately 4.2%. Sequenced material: peripheral blood. The receptor set was obtained from a man aged 35 to 55 with acute or convalescent COVID-19. The CDR3 runs from the conserved cysteine through the conserved F or W. The D gene is left open where the match is weak. Not every row has a clone size; where given, it reads once, few, many or a size class.

>TRBJ1-2|13|TRBV5-8|.|.
TGTGCCAGCAGCCCCCCAGGGGACTATGGCTACACCTTC
CASSPPGDYGYTF
>TRBJ2-3|14|TRBV29-1|.|.
TGCAGCGTTCTTGTGGTAGCTAGCACAGATACGCAGTATTTT
CSVLVVASTDTQYF
>TRBJ1-1|14|TRBV6-5|.|.
TGTGCCAGCACCTTTAAGGCTTTGGGGGCAGAAGCTTTCTTT
CASTFKALGAEAFF
>TRBJ2-1|15|TRBV5-4|.|TRBD1
TGTGCCAGCAGATCCGACAGGGGCCACTACAATGAGCAGTTCTTC
CASRSDRGHYNEQFF
>TRBJ1-5|13|TRBV10-1|few|.
TGCGCCAGCAGTGAGAACAGGAGACAGCCCCAGCATTTT
CASSENRRQPQHF
>TRBJ1-1|14|TRBV10-3|few|.
TGTGCCATCAGTTCACAGGGAATGAACACTGAAGCTTTCTTT
CAISSQGMNTEAFF
>TRBJ1-2|14|TRBV5-4|.|.
TGTGCCAGCAGCTACCCGATGGGAGGCAAAGGCTACACCTTC
CASSYPMGGKGYTF
>TRBJ2-1|14|TRBV10-3|.|TRBD2
TGTGCCATCAGTGCGTCGGGGACTATCAATGAGCAGTTCTTC
CAISASGTINEQFF
>TRBJ1-1|14|TRBV27|.|TRBD1
TGTGCCAGCAGTTTAAACAGGGGGAGCACTGAAGCTTTCTTT
CASSLNRGSTEAFF
>TRBJ1-5|14|TRBV27|.|.
TGTGCCAGCAGTTCTCAGGGGTCAAATCAGCCCCAGCATTTT
CASSSQGSNQPQHF
>TRBJ2-1|17|TRBV19|.|.
TGTGCCAGTAGTACCCCCGGGGGACTCCGGTCCTACAATGAGCAGTTCTTC
CASSTPGGLRSYNEQFF
>TRBJ1-2|13|TRBV6-5|.|.
TGTGCCAGCAGTCCCCGTCCCAGCTATGGCTACACCTTC
CASSPRPSYGYTF
>TRBJ1-6|15|TRBV30|.|.
TGTGCCTGGAGTCGCCTAGAACTAACTGGGTCACCCCTCCACTTT
CAWSRLELTGSPLHF
>TRBJ1-5|14|TRBV6-6|.|.
TGTGCCAGCAGTTACTGGGGGGGCAATCAGCCCCAGCATTTT
CASSYWGGNQPQHF
>TRBJ2-7|16|TRBV11-2|.|TRBD2
TGTGCCAGCAGCTCCTCGGGGGGCGGGAGGGCCTACGAGCAGTACTTC
CASSSSGGGRAYEQYF
>TRBJ1-1|18|TRBV2|.|TRBD1
TGTGCCAGCAGACACTACCGGACAGGGGCGACCATGAACACTGAAGCTTTCTTT
CASRHYRTGATMNTEAFF
>TRBJ1-1|13|TRBV12-3/TRBV12-4|.|.
TGTGCCAGCACTAAGGAGAGGAACACTGAAGCTTTCTTT
CASTKERNTEAFF
>TRBJ1-4|17|TRBV19|.|.
TGTGCCAGTCGAAAGGGGCCCCTAAGGGCCTCTCACGAAAAACTGTTTTTT
CASRKGPLRASHEKLFF
>TRBJ2-1|15|TRBV5-1|.|TRBD1
TGCGCCAGCAGCTTAAGGACAGGGGGGCCCAATGAGCAGTTCTTC
CASSLRTGGPNEQFF
>TRBJ1-2|18|TRBV10-1|.|TRBD1
TGCGCCAGCACCATCCCCCGGGACAGGGGCCCTTACGGTGGTGGCTACACCTTC
CASTIPRDRGPYGGGYTF
>TRBJ1-2|13|TRBV9|.|.
TGTGCCAGCAGCCCAACAGGCCCCTATGGCTACACCTTC
CASSPTGPYGYTF
>TRBJ2-1|16|TRBV4-2|.|TRBD2
TGTGCCAGCAGCCAAGATCGACTAGCTGAGTACAATGAGCAGTTCTTC
CASSQDRLAEYNEQFF
>TRBJ1-1|14|TRBV10-3|.|TRBD1
TGTGCCATCAGTGAGGAAATCAGGGGGCTAGGAGCTTTCTTT
CAISEEIRGLGAFF
>TRBJ2-2|15|TRBV6-5|once|TRBD2
TGTGCCAGCAAATCAGCGGGGGGGCCCGGCGGGGAGCTGTTTTTT
CASKSAGGPGGELFF
>TRBJ1-5|16|TRBV6-1|.|.
TGTGCCAGCAGTGAAGCGAGGGTCTATAGCAATCAGCCCCAGCATTTT
CASSEARVYSNQPQHF
>TRBJ2-1|12|TRBV14|.|.
TGTGCCAGCAGGTTGCAGGGGTATGAGCAGTTCTTC
CASRLQGYEQFF
>TRBJ1-1|16|TRBV6-5|.|.
TGTGCCAGCAGTTATAGGCGGGGTACCTTTTTGGGTGAAGCTTTCTTT
CASSYRRGTFLGEAFF
>TRBJ2-1|16|TRBV24-1|.|.
TGTGCCACCAGTGATTTGGCTTCGAGCTCCTACAATGAGCAGTTCTTC
CATSDLASSSYNEQFF
>TRBJ2-1|16|TRBV7-3|.|TRBD2
TGTGCCAGCAGCTTAGACTCCGGGGGGGCCTACAATGAGCAGTTCTTC
CASSLDSGGAYNEQFF
>TRBJ2-7|15|TRBV5-5|few|.
TGTGCCAGCAGCTTGGCCGGGCAGACTACCTACGAGCAGTACTTC
CASSLAGQTTYEQYF
>TRBJ1-2|13|TRBV6-5|.|.
TGTGCCAGCAGCCATCTCAAAGGGGATGGCTACACCTTC
CASSHLKGDGYTF
>TRBJ2-3|16|TRBV6-4|.|TRBD2
TGTGCCAGCAGTGACAAGGCGGGGGATAGCACAGATACGCAGTATTTT
CASSDKAGDSTDTQYF
>TRBJ2-3|15|TRBV2|.|.
TGTGCCAGCACCCTTTTGGGGGGATTAACAGATACGCAGTATTTT
CASTLLGGLTDTQYF
>TRBJ1-1|14|TRBV27|.|TRBD1
TGTGCCAGCAGTAAGGGACAGGGGGTAGCTGAAGCTTTCTTT
CASSKGQGVAEAFF
>TRBJ1-2|17|TRBV3-1/TRBV3-2|.|.
TGTGCCAGCAGCCAAGAAGCGGGGGCAGTAGCTTACTATGGCTACACCTTC
CASSQEAGAVAYYGYTF
>TRBJ2-7|14|TRBV6-5|.|TRBD1
TGTGCCAGCAGTCCGACAGGGGGCTCCTACGAGCAGTACTTC
CASSPTGGSYEQYF
>TRBJ1-5|15|TRBV19|.|.
TGTGCCAGTAGTATCCAGGTTGATAGCAATCAGCCCCAGCATTTT
CASSIQVDSNQPQHF
>TRBJ1-5|16|TRBV19|once|TRBD1
TGTGCCAGTAGTATAGATACGGACAGGTGGAATCAGCCCCAGCATTTT
CASSIDTDRWNQPQHF
>TRBJ2-2|14|TRBV2|.|TRBD1
TGTGCCAGCAGGGGGGACAGGAGGACCGGGGAGCTGTTTTTT
CASRGDRRTGELFF
>TRBJ1-2|16|TRBV6-1|few|.
TGTGCCAGCAGTGGCCAACAGGGCAAATACAGCTATGGCTACACCTTC
CASSGQQGKYSYGYTF
>TRBJ2-3|14|TRBV9|.|.
TGTGCCAGCAGCCTCCCGGACAGTCCAGATACGCAGTATTTT
CASSLPDSPDTQYF
>TRBJ1-1|13|TRBV5-1|.|.
TGCGCCAGCAGCCCGACAATGAACACTGAAGCTTTCTTT
CASSPTMNTEAFF
>TRBJ1-2|15|TRBV5-8|.|.
TGTGCCAGCAGCATCCGATCTGGGGGCGGATATGGCTACACCTTC
CASSIRSGGGYGYTF
>TRBJ2-3|15|TRBV30|.|TRBD2
TGTGCCTGGGGGTATGGCGGGGGAGTCACAGATACGCAGTATTTT
CAWGYGGGVTDTQYF
>TRBJ1-4|15|TRBV3-1/TRBV3-2|.|TRBD1
TGTGCCAGCAGCCTCCAGGGGGGCTGGGATGAAAAACTGTTTTTT
CASSLQGGWDEKLFF
>TRBJ1-2|14|TRBV7-6|.|.
TGTGCCAGCAGCTTATTCGGGGATACTGAGGGCTACACCTTC
CASSLFGDTEGYTF
>TRBJ2-7|16|TRBV7-9|.|TRBD1
TGTGCCAGCAGCTTAGCGAGTGGGCAGGGGGCTTACGAGCAGTACTTC
CASSLASGQGAYEQYF
>TRBJ1-1|12|TRBV12-5|.|.
TGTGCTAGTGTACAGGGCGGCACTGAAGCTTTCTTT
CASVQGGTEAFF
>TRBJ1-5|13|TRBV29-1|.|.
TGCAGCGTTGGATCGACAGGAGGTCAGCCCCAGCATTTT
CSVGSTGGQPQHF
>TRBJ1-4|14|TRBV7-2|.|.
TGTGCCAGCAGCTTCTCGGGGGAGGATGAAAAACTGTTTTTT
CASSFSGEDEKLFF
>TRBJ1-1|13|TRBV30|.|.
TGTGCCTGGAGTGTACAGGCGAACACTGAAGCTTTCTTT
CAWSVQANTEAFF
>TRBJ2-1|15|TRBV24-1|once|TRBD1
TGTGCCACCAGTGATCCCGGGACAGGGGGAAATGAGCAGTTCTTC
CATSDPGTGGNEQFF
>TRBJ2-3|15|TRBV20-1|once|TRBD2
TGCAGTGCTAGTGAGCGGGGGGCCGGGGCAGATACGCAGTATTTT
CSASERGAGADTQYF
>TRBJ1-2|14|TRBV27|many|.
TGTGCCAGCAGTTTCTCCGGGAGAGAGTATGGCTACACCTTC
CASSFSGREYGYTF